This paragraph covers one TCR beta chain sequence. The data were taken from a study of blood T cell repertoires in COVID-19. Study-level information: Material from acute and convalescent COVID-19 was sourced from the United States, Italy and Spain.

Seattle cases were enrolled at active infection and followed longitudinally. The germline CDR1 and CDR2 sequences are SEHNR and FQNEAQ (reference sequence). This CDR3 spans 14 amino acids. V lost 4 bases to trimming and J lost 3 bases; unmatched junction nucleotides: 3. Per the study methods: Nucleated cell number was recorded as an estimate derived from reference gene primer amplification. Using immunoSEQ multiplex PCR, the repertoire was profiled, and TCRdb retains in-frame clones only, with some absent. D and trimming were read from the DNA, whereas the V and J calls and clone size are those reported in that table. Here the sample spans 200,000 to 250,000 clones, 70% to 90% being singletons.

The material sequenced was peripheral blood. The chain is built from TRBV7-9 and TRBJ2-7, with 10 bases that match TRBD1. The TCR originated in a man aged 25-45 years with COVID-19, enrolled during active disease. The CDR3 is CASSSGTGDYEQYF. CDR3 nucleotides: TGTGCCAGCAGCTCGGGGACAGGGGACTACGAGCAGTACTTC.